These 26 T cell receptor beta chains were all obtained from the same sample, sequenced in a study of cytotoxic CD8 clonotypes in ibrutinib-treated CLL. Here immunoSEQ multiplex PCR was the method, and the copy in TCRdb shows in-frame clones only, minus some. This table has about 97,000 clones, over 60% appearing once. Sequenced here: PBMCs, sampled after 24 months of ibrutinib treatment. The receptors originated from a human donor with chronic lymphocytic leukemia.

This clone was recorded many times. The genes are TRBV19 and TRBJ1-5, with D perhaps TRBD1 (5 bases). Germline V gene lookup returns CDR1 LNHDA and CDR2 SQIVND (reference sequence). The CDR3 has 18 amino acids. Trimming removed 6 bases from V and 0 bases from J, with 21 bases in between. CDR3 nucleotide sequence: TGTGCCAGTAGCCTGACCCGACGGGGGACCTATAGCAATCAGCCCCAGCATTTT. Translating gives CASSLTRRGTYSNQPQHF. Full variable domain (rest looked up from reference TRBV19 and TRBJ1-5): DGGITQSPKYLFRKEGQNVTLSCEQNLNHDAMYWYRQDPGQGLRLIYYSQIVNDFQKGDIAEGYSVSREKKESFPLTVTSAQKNPTAFYLCASSLTRRGTYSNQPQHFGDGTRLSIL.

The chain combines TRBV19 with TRBJ1-5, with 8 positions matching TRBD1. CDR3 length equals 17 residues. The trim removed 3 bases at V and 0 bases at J, leaving 7 bases unmatched. Per the germline V gene, CDR1 is LNHDA and CDR2 is SQIVND (reference sequence). The DNA for the CDR3 is TGTGCCAGTAGTATTCAACCGACAGGGGATAGCAATCAGCCCCAGCATTTT. Translating gives CASSIQPTGDSNQPQHF.

This clone was seen only a few times. The chain joins TRBV6-6 to TRBJ2-5; D unclear. Germline loops: CDR1 MNHNY, CDR2 SVGAGI (reference sequence). V was shortened by 2 bases and J by 7 bases, with 14 bases between the two germline ends. CDR3 length: 14 residues. The chain's CDR3 is CASSYSTRELTQYF. The CDR3 DNA follows: TGTGCCAGCAGTTACAGTACTCGCGAACTGACCCAGTACTTC.

This chain links TRBV18 with TRBJ1-1; maybe TRBD1 (5 bases). V lost 1 base and J lost 3, with 12 bases in between. This CDR3 comprises 15 residues. CDR1 KGHSH and CDR2 LQKENI come from the germline V gene. DNA for the CDR3: TGTGCCAGCTCACCACTAGGGTGGGGGGACACTGAAGCTTTCTTT. It yields the protein CASSPLGWGDTEAFF. The variable domain in full, completed from reference TRBV18 and TRBJ1-1, reads NAGVMQNPRHLVRRRGQEARLRCSPMKGHSHVYWYRQLPEEGLKFMVYLQKENIIDESGMPKERFSAEFPKEGPSILRIQQVVRGDSAAYFCASSPLGWGDTEAFFGQGTRLTVV.

J is TRBJ2-7 and V is TRBV7-2; TRBD1 matches at 8 bases. After removal of 4 bases from V and 5 bases from J, the junction contained 4 bases not matched to a gene. Germline V gives CDR1 SGHTA, CDR2 FQGNSA. The CDR3 extends over 13 amino acids. The CDR3 bases are TGTGCCAGCAGCTCCCGGACAGGGAACGAGCAGTACTTC. Protein product: CASSSRTGNEQYF.

The chain employs TRBV13 and TRBJ2-3; D remains ambiguous. The V gene lost 0 bases and the J gene lost 6 bases, with 10 bases spanning the gap. The germline gives CDR1 PRHDT, CDR2 FYEKMQ (reference sequence). The CDR3 totals 14 residues. CDR3 region: CASSLGLRTDTQYF. The CDR3 DNA sequence: TGTGCCAGCAGCTTAGGCCTAAGAACGGATACGCAGTATTTT. Full variable domain (outside the CDR3, taken from reference TRBV13 and TRBJ2-3): AAGVIQSPRHLIKEKRETATLKCYPIPRHDTVYWYQQGPGQDPQFLISFYEKMQSDKGSIPDRFSAQQFSDYHSELNMSSLELGDSALYFCASSLGLRTDTQYFGPGTRLTVL.

The rearrangement uses TRBV18 and TRBJ2-1; the D is unclear. With 0 bases removed from V and 0 bases from J, the gap between germline ends came to 9 bases. Germline values: CDR1 KGHSH, CDR2 LQKENI. The CDR3 contains 16 residues. The CDR3 DNA follows: TGTGCCAGCTCACCACCGACCAGGATCTCCTACAATGAGCAGTTCTTC. Translated: CASSPPTRISYNEQFF.

The genes are TRBV29-1 and TRBJ1-2, with D possibly TRBD1 on 5 matching bases. CDR3 length: 12 amino acids. V lost 4 bases, J lost 5 bases, and 11 bases lay in between. Germline V lookup: CDR1 SQVTM, CDR2 ANQGSEA. The CDR3 nucleotides read TGCAGCGTTGGGAGGGGTCGGTATGGCTACACCTTC. Translating it yields CSVGRGRYGYTF.

The J gene is TRBJ2-5, the V gene TRBV15; 10 bases line up with TRBD1. Germline CDR1 LNHNV, CDR2 YYDKDF (reference sequence). The CDR3 totals 14 residues. Trimming at V came to 2 bases and at J to 4 bases, leaving 1 base not matched to a gene. CDR3 in amino acids: CATSRRDRGETQYF. CDR3 nucleotide sequence: TGTGCCACCAGCAGAAGGGACAGGGGAGAGACCCAGTACTTC.

The chain uses TRBV18 and TRBJ2-1; 13 nucleotides align to TRBD2. With 3 bases clipped from V and 12 bases from J, the junction kept 8 bases outside the gene matches. The CDR3 loop spans 15 amino acids. The V gene's germline CDR1 is KGHSH and CDR2 LQKENI. Here the CDR3 DNA reads TGTGCCAGCTCACCTGGTACTAGCGGGGGGGGCCCGCAGTTCTTC. Its protein product is CASSPGTSGGGPQFF.

V gene TRBV7-9 combines with J gene TRBJ1-1; D is unclear. The CDR3 spans 13 residues. Germline V CDR1 and CDR2: SEHNR, FQNEAQ (reference sequence). V was shortened by 6 bases and J by 5 bases, with 13 bases between the two germline ends. The CDR3 sequence is CASRNQETTEAFF. The CDR3 DNA reads as TGTGCCAGCAGAAACCAGGAAACGACTGAAGCTTTCTTT.

This clone has a single count. V is TRBV30 and J is TRBJ1-2; D gene uncertain. The CDR3 is made up of 15 amino acids. V was shortened by 0 bases and J by 2 bases, with 13 bases between the two germline ends. Germline loops: CDR1 GTSNPN, CDR2 SVGIG (reference sequence). In nucleotides, the CDR3 is TGTGCCTGGAGTGTACCTGGCGGCCTCAACTATGGCTACACCTTC. Protein sequence: CAWSVPGGLNYGYTF.

The chain couples TRBV20-1 to TRBJ2-3; D remains unclear. This CDR3 is 11 amino acids long. CDR1 and CDR2 (germline): DFQATT, SNEGSKA (reference sequence). Between the trimmed V and J ends, which lost 3 bases and 6 bases, there was a span of 7 bases. The DNA of the CDR3 is TGCAGTGCTAGTGGTGGGGATACGCAGTATTTT. Translation gives CSASGGDTQYF.

The CDR3 DNA reads as TGTGCCAGCAGTGAAAGCGGACGGACCTACGAGCAGTACTTC. Translating it yields CASSESGRTYEQYF. This chain links TRBV25-1 with TRBJ2-7, with TRBD2 as a possible D gene (5 bases). The CDR3 sequence is 14 residues long. Germline CDR1 is MGHDK and CDR2 is SYGVNS. Trimming pared 2 bases from V and 2 bases from J, leaving 10 bases between.

This chain uses TRBV6-5 with TRBJ2-7, with D perhaps matching TRBD1 (6 bases). The CDR3 covers 15 residues. Per the germline V gene, CDR1 is MNHEY and CDR2 is SVGAGI. V lost 0 bases and J lost 3, with 12 bases in between. The CDR3 coding sequence is TGTGCCAGCAGTTACTCAGGACAGAGCCACTACGAGCAGTACTTC. Translating gives CASSYSGQSHYEQYF.

The V call is TRBV10-3, the J call TRBJ2-2, with 14 bases aligning to TRBD2. V lost 5 bases to trimming and J lost 6 bases; unmatched junction nucleotides: 5. In germline, CDR1 is ENHRY, CDR2 SYGVKD. The CDR3 contains 16 residues. The CDR3 loop reads CAISKGLAGGPGELFF. In DNA, the CDR3 is TGTGCCATCAGTAAAGGACTAGCGGGGGGCCCCGGGGAGCTGTTTTTT.

Only one count was recorded for this clone. The gene calls are TRBV27 and TRBJ2-1, with D hard to call. Germline CDR1 MNHEY, CDR2 SMNVEV (reference sequence). With 5 bases removed from V and 3 bases from J, the gap between germline ends came to 14 bases. This CDR3 spans 15 amino acids. CDR3 residues: CASSLGPPVYNEQFF. The CDR3 region has the DNA TGTGCCAGCAGTCTCGGACCCCCAGTCTACAATGAGCAGTTCTTC.

This clone occurred once. The rearrangement joins TRBV4-1 to TRBJ2-2; 13 nucleotides align to TRBD2. The CDR3 has 20 residues. V trimming: 0 bases; J trimming: 1 base; junction bases outside the gene matches: 8. The germline CDR1 and CDR2 sequences are MGHRA and YSYEKL. This CDR3 is CASSQDDGRTSGRNTGELFF. The CDR3 nucleotides read TGCGCCAGCAGCCAAGATGACGGAAGGACTAGCGGGAGGAACACCGGGGAGCTGTTTTTT.

This rearrangement joins TRBV28 to TRBJ1-2; TRBD1 matches 7 bases. This CDR3 is 14 amino acids long. Germline lookup yields CDR1 MDHEN and CDR2 SYDVKM. V lost 6 bases to trimming and J lost 4 bases; unmatched junction nucleotides: 8. CDR3 DNA: TGTGCCAGCAGCGGGGGGACAGCGGCCTATGGCTACACCTTC. Residues: CASSGGTAAYGYTF.

In regard to this clone: Mismatch with germline at one junction end may stem from a read error. V and J are TRBV7-7 and TRBJ2-3; D tentatively reads TRBD1 or TRBD2 (5 bases each). This CDR3 region has 14 residues. The germline CDR1 and CDR2 sequences are SSHAT and FNYEAQ (reference sequence). This CDR3 reads CASSPGPSADTQYF. As DNA, the CDR3 is TGTGCTAGCAGCCCGGGACCCTCGGCAGATACGCAGTATTTT.

V and J are TRBV18 and TRBJ1-2; D perhaps matches TRBD1 (6 bases). Germline values: CDR1 KGHSH, CDR2 LQKENI. The CDR3 sequence is 15 residues long. Trimming cost V 3 bases and J 7 bases, with 18 bases left between them. The CDR3 DNA reads TGTGCCAGCTCACCCCCGGACAGCGGCTTTTCTGGCTACACCTTC. Protein product: CASSPPDSGFSGYTF.

This rearrangement joins TRBV6-5 to TRBJ2-5, with D hard to call. V shed 2 bases and J shed 2 bases, with 9 bases lying between them. The CDR3 loop spans 14 amino acids. Germline lookup yields CDR1 MNHEY and CDR2 SVGAGI. The CDR3 loop is CASSYTRQQETQYF. In DNA form, the CDR3 reads TGTGCCAGCAGTTACACCAGACAACAAGAGACCCAGTACTTC.

The genes are TRBV11-2 and TRBJ2-1; D is ambiguous. The V and J ends lost 5 bases and 11 bases respectively, with 13 bases between them. The length of the CDR3 is 12 residues. Per germline, CDR1 SGHAT and CDR2 FQNNGV. The CDR3 sequence: CASSPDSSKQFF. In nucleotides, the CDR3 is TGTGCCAGCAGCCCTGACTCCTCCAAGCAGTTCTTC. The full variable domain, with the rest looked up from reference TRBV11-2 and TRBJ2-1, is EAGVAQSPRYKIIEKRQSVAFWCNPISGHATLYWYQQILGQGPKLLIQFQNNGVVDDSQLPKDRFSAERLKGVDSTLKIQPAKLEDSAVYLCASSPDSSKQFFGPGTRLTVL.

This clone appeared a single time. The chain carries TRBV9 and TRBJ2-3; no clear D gene. CDR3 size: 13 residues. Germline CDR1 reads SGDLS; CDR2 reads YYNGEE. V dropped 0 bases and J dropped 4 bases, with 6 bases sitting between them. The CDR3 DNA sequence: TGTGCCAGCAGCGTAGTTCAGTCAGATACGCAGTATTTT. As protein: CASSVVQSDTQYF.

The chain links TRBV28 to TRBJ2-7, with D possibly matching TRBD2 (6 bases). The germline V and J ends were trimmed by 3 bases and 7 bases, with 16 bases remaining between them. CDR1 MDHEN and CDR2 SYDVKM come from the germline V gene. The CDR3 sequence is 14 residues long. CDR3 sequence: CASSFRGTGREQYF. CDR3 DNA: TGTGCCAGCAGTTTTCGGGGGACGGGGAGGGAGCAGTACTTC.

This chain uses TRBV6-1 with TRBJ2-6; D not certain. In germline, CDR1 is MNHNS, CDR2 SASEGT. This CDR3 is built from 15 residues. V lost 6 bases to trimming and J lost 0 bases, with 9 bases between them. The CDR3 loop is CASSAAFSGANVLTF. In DNA, the CDR3 is TGTGCCAGCAGCGCCGCCTTCTCTGGGGCCAACGTCCTGACTTTC.